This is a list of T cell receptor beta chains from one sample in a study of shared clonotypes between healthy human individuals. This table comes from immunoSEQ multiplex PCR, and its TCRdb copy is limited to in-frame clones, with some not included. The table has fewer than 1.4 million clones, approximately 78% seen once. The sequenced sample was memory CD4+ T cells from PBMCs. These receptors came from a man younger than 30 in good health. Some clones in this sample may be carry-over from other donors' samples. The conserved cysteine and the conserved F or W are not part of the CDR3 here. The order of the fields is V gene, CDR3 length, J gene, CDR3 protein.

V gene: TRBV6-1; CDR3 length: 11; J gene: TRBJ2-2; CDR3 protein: ASSAGARGELF
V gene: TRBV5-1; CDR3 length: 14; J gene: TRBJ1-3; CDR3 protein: ASSLRQGVGGNTIY
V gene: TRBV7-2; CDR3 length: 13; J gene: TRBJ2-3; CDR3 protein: ASTFVGTSADTQY
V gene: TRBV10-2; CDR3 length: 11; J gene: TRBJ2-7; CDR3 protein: ASSPGQAYEQY
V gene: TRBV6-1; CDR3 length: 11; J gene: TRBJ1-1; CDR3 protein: ASTRGPGTEAF
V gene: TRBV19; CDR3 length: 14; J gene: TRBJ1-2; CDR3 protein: ASSVDNGGSNYGYT
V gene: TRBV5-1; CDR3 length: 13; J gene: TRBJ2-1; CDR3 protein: ASSDTSGSGNEQF
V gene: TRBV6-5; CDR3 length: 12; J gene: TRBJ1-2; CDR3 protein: ASRIGQGTYGYT
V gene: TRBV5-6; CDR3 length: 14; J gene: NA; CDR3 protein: ASSPPGTGTFYEQY
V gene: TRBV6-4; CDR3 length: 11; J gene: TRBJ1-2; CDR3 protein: ASSETGPYGYT
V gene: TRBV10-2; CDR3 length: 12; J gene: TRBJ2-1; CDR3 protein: ASMRDRGAYEQF
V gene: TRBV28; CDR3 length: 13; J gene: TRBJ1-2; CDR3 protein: ASSLGQGVNYGYT
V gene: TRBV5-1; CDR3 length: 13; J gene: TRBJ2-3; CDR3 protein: ASSLAGETTDTQY
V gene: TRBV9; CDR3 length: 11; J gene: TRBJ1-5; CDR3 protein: ASSLQGSQPQH
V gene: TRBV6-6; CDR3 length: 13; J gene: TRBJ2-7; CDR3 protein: ASSFTAGAYNEQY
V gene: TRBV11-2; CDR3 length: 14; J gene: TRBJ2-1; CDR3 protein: ASSRLRAGGPGEQF
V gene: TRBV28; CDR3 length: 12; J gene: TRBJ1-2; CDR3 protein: ASSSGGGIYGYT
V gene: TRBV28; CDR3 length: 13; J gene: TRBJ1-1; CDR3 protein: ASSPGGGSPAEAF
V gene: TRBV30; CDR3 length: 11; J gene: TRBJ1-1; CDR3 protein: AWSVRLRTEAF
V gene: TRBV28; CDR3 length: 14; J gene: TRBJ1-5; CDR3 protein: ASSGRTFGRGQPQH
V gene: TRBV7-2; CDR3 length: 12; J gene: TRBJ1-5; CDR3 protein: ASSRIASNQPQH
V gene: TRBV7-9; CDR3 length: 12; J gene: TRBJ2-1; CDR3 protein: ASSSDRGSNEQF
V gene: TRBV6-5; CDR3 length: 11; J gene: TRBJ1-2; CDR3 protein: ASKGRDRMGYT
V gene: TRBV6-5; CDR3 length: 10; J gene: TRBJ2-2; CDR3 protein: ASSFRSGELF
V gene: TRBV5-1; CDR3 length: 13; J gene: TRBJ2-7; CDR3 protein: ASSLAPTGDYEQY
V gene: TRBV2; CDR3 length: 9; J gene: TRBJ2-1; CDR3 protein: ASSDQGGSV
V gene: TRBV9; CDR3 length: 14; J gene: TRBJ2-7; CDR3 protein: ASSVSWDRLSYEQY
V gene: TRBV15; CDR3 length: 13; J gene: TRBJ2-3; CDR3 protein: ATSGGLKGADTQY
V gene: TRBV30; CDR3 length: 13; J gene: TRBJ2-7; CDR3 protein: AWSRLAVFSYEQY
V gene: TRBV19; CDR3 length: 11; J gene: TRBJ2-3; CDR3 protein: ANSFKITDTQY